A selection of T cell receptor beta chains follows, all from one sample in a study of graft-versus-host responses after intestinal transplantation. This table comes from immunoSEQ multiplex PCR, and its TCRdb copy is limited to in-frame clones, with some not included. Here the sample spans over 120,000 clones, nearly 95% being singletons. Their antigen targets remain unknown. Sequencing was performed on unstimulated CD4+ T cells sorted from spleen or lymph node cells, taken before intestinal transplant. The receptors come from a human donor who received an intestinal transplant. Both conserved end residues are part of each CDR3. Each record gives: V gene, D gene, CDR3 length, J gene, CDR3 protein, CDR3 DNA. The D gene is left open where the match is weak.

V: TRBV10-3
D: TRBD1
length: 15
J: TRBJ1-5
CDR3: CAISDTGTAFGPQHF
DNA: TGTGCCATCAGTGACACCGGGACAGCGTTTGGGCCCCAGCATTTT

V: TRBV5-4
D: -
length: 12
J: TRBJ2-7
CDR3: CASSYDGYEQYF
DNA: TGTGCCAGCAGCTATGACGGCTACGAGCAGTACTTC

V: TRBV18
D: -
length: 15
J: TRBJ2-7
CDR3: CASSPPHVSSYEQYF
DNA: TGTGCCAGCTCACCACCCCACGTAAGCTCCTACGAGCAGTACTTC

V: TRBV5-4
D: -
length: 15
J: TRBJ2-1
CDR3: CASSFSQGPYNEQFF
DNA: TGTGCCAGCAGCTTCTCTCAGGGTCCCTACAATGAGCAGTTCTTC

V: TRBV19
D: TRBD2
length: 16
J: TRBJ2-5
CDR3: CASSLSPGLAGGTQYF
DNA: TGTGCCAGTAGTTTATCACCGGGACTAGCGGGTGGGACCCAGTACTTC

V: TRBV11-3
D: -
length: 15
J: TRBJ2-2
CDR3: CASSLLVRVAGELFF
DNA: TGTGCCAGCAGCTTACTCGTCAGGGTGGCCGGGGAGCTGTTTTTT

V: TRBV10-3
D: TRBD1
length: 16
J: TRBJ1-2
CDR3: CAISDGLGDRGYGYTF
DNA: TGTGCCATCAGTGATGGGTTAGGGGACAGGGGCTATGGCTACACCTTC

V: TRBV5-1
D: TRBD1
length: 13
J: TRBJ1-5
CDR3: CASSRDRYQPQHF
DNA: TGCGCCAGCAGCCGGGACAGATATCAGCCCCAGCATTTT

V: TRBV27
D: -
length: 14
J: TRBJ2-7
CDR3: CASSLYGSSYEQYF
DNA: TGTGCCAGCAGTTTATACGGAAGCTCCTACGAGCAGTACTTC

V: TRBV10-3
D: -
length: 15
J: TRBJ1-1
CDR3: CAISQTTSVLTEAFF
DNA: TGTGCCATCAGTCAAACTACATCAGTCCTCACTGAAGCTTTCTTT

V: TRBV7-3
D: TRBD2
length: 14
J: TRBJ2-5
CDR3: CASSLRGVKETQYF
DNA: TGTGCCAGCAGCTTACGGGGGGTTAAAGAGACCCAGTACTTC